The entry below describes one T cell receptor (beta chain). The antigen is unknown. These data come from a study of T cell clones after liver transplantation. Study overall: Tolerance: complete withdrawal held at least one year, liver enzymes staying within twice normal. Timepoints were pre-transplant, pre-withdrawal, and after withdrawal was completed or failed. Whole-study results and caveats: Low donor cell numbers restricted donor-reactive repertoire measurement in two subjects.

Generated by immunoSEQ multiplex PCR, the TCRdb table keeps only in-frame clones and is missing some. Here the sample spans some 33,000 clones, about 94% being singletons. Trimming cost V 5 bases and J 2 bases, with 14 bases left between them. Germline CDR1 reads LNHDA; CDR2 reads SQIVND (reference sequence). This CDR3 is 15 amino acids long. Thawed unstimulated PBMCs were FACS-sorted by CD3, CD4 and CD8 into two populations. The chain uses TRBV19 and TRBJ2-3; D possibly matches TRBD1 or TRBD2 (5 bases each). This specimen consisted of CD8+ T cells from blood, obtained 12 months after liver transplant. The TCR was taken from a human patient who received a liver transplant. The graft donor may be the source of some T cells. The CDR3 sequence is CASSGGKGVTDTQYF. CDR3 in DNA: TGTGCCAGTAGTGGGGGTAAGGGAGTCACAGATACGCAGTATTTT.